This is a list of T cell receptor beta chains from one sample in a study of early T cells in non-severe SARS-CoV-2 infection. A single record per CDR3 protein comes from TCRdb applying MiXCR to the 5' RACE reads. The sample includes under 50,000 distinct CDR3 sequences, about 4.2% of them seen just once. Material for sequencing was whole blood. These receptors came from an adult who was a healthcare worker with PCR-confirmed SARS-CoV-2 infection or an uninfected control (not recorded which). The CDR3 runs from the conserved cysteine through the conserved F or W. D genes are given only for firm matches. Expanded clones get a size class; other rows say once, few or many, or leave the size out.

>TRBV10-3|TRBD2|TRBJ2-1|many
TGTGCCATCAGTGGAAGTAGCGGGGAAATCTCCTACAATGAGCAGTTCTTC
CAISGSSGEISYNEQFF
>TRBV6-5|TRBD2|TRBJ2-5|few
TGTGCCAGCAGTCTTCACGCGGGAGAAGAGACCCAGTACTTC
CASSLHAGEETQYF
>TRBV7-2|NA|TRBJ2-3|many
TGTGCCAGCAGCCTAGACCACACAGATACGCAGTATTTT
CASSLDHTDTQYF
>TRBV5-1|NA|TRBJ2-1|few
TGCGCCAGCAGCTTGGAGTTAGTTGGTCAGTTCTTC
CASSLELVGQFF
>TRBV20-1|NA|TRBJ1-2|NA
TGCAGTGCTAGAGAGGCGAGAGGCTATGGCTACACCTTC
CSAREARGYGYTF
>TRBV20-1|NA|TRBJ2-7|many
TGCAGTGCTCTCGGGACGGATGGCTACGAGCAGTACTTC
CSALGTDGYEQYF
>TRBV24-1|NA|TRBJ1-5|NA
TGTGCCACCAGTGACCCGACCTGGCAGGCCTCCGAGAAGCCCCAGCATTTT
CATSDPTWQASEKPQHF
>TRBV6-1|NA|TRBJ2-7|few
TGTGCCAGCAGTGGTGGCCTCTTTTTCCTCTACGAGCAGTACTTC
CASSGGLFFLYEQYF
>TRBV12-3/TRBV12-4|NA|TRBJ1-5|many
TGTGCCAGCAGTTCCAATAGCAATCAGCCCCAGCATTTT
CASSSNSNQPQHF
>TRBV24-1|NA|TRBJ2-5|NA
TGTGCCACCAGTGATTTAAATGGTCCGGTGGAGACCCAGTACTTC
CATSDLNGPVETQYF
>TRBV7-8|NA|TRBJ2-3|many
TGTGCCAGCAGCGCTACTGGGGCAGGGGGCACAGATACGCAGTATTTT
CASSATGAGGTDTQYF
>TRBV10-3|NA|TRBJ2-6|many
TGTGCCATCAGCCCGGGGGGGGCCAACGTCCTGACTTTC
CAISPGGANVLTF
>TRBV6-5|NA|TRBJ1-6|NA
TGTGCCAGCAGTTACTCGATGGGCGGGGAAGCCTATAATTCACCCCTCCACTTT
CASSYSMGGEAYNSPLHF
>TRBV7-2|TRBD2|TRBJ2-3|many
TGTGCCAGCAGCTTACACGGGAGGAAGGATACGCAGTATTTT
CASSLHGRKDTQYF
>TRBV5-3|TRBD2|TRBJ2-1|many
TGTGCCAGAAGTCATCTTCTAGCGGGAGGGCCGGTCCGGCACAATGAGCAGTTCTTC
CARSHLLAGGPVRHNEQFF
>TRBV18|NA|TRBJ2-7|NA
TGTGCCAGCTCATCCCCCTTGGGGCAGGGATATGAGCACTACTTC
CASSSPLGQGYEHYF
>TRBV5-5|NA|TRBJ2-3|many
TGTGCCAGCAGCTGGCGGAGTGCGGGTAGCACAGATACGCAGTATTTT
CASSWRSAGSTDTQYF
>TRBV27|TRBD2|TRBJ2-3|NA
TGTGCCAGCAGTCTCGGGACTAGCAGATACACAGATACGCAGTATTTT
CASSLGTSRYTDTQYF
>TRBV20-1|NA|TRBJ2-1|many
TGCAGTGCTAGAGGAGCGAGCGGTTTGGATGAGCAGTTCTTC
CSARGASGLDEQFF
>TRBV2|NA|TRBJ2-3|many
TGTGCCAGCAGTGCCCCGACAGGCTCGAGCACAGATACGCAGTATTTT
CASSAPTGSSTDTQYF
>TRBV28|NA|TRBJ1-2|many
TGTGCCAGTGATCGGGGCACTAACTATGGCTACACCTTC
CASDRGTNYGYTF
>TRBV6-5|TRBD1|TRBJ2-1|many
TGTGCCAGCAGTTACGCATTGAACAGGGGAACCGCTTGGGAGCAGTTCTTC
CASSYALNRGTAWEQFF
>TRBV29-1|NA|TRBJ2-7|many
TGCAGCGTTGAAGATGCAGGAGCGGCTTACGAGCAGTACTTC
CSVEDAGAAYEQYF
>TRBV9|NA|TRBJ2-7|many
TGTGCCAGCAGCGTGGGATGGGGACCACTTTACGAGCAGTACTTC
CASSVGWGPLYEQYF
>TRBV29-1|NA|TRBJ2-1|medium-sized
TGCAGCGTTGCAGGTAAATCCGGCAATGAGCAGTTCTTC
CSVAGKSGNEQFF
>TRBV14|TRBD1|TRBJ2-4|many
TGTGCCAGCAGCCGGGACAGTTTAGCCAAAAACATTCAGTACTTC
CASSRDSLAKNIQYF
>TRBV19|TRBD2|TRBJ2-1|NA
TGTGCCAGTAGTGCTAGCGGGGGGGCCTACAATGAGCAGTTCTTC
CASSASGGAYNEQFF
>TRBV5-6|NA|TRBJ1-6|NA
TGTGCCAGCAGCGTCCAGGGACTTTATAATTCACCCCTCCACTTT
CASSVQGLYNSPLHF
>TRBV6-4|TRBD2|TRBJ2-1|medium-sized
TGTGCCAGCAGTGAGGATCCTAGCGGGTCCTACAATGAGCAGTTCTTC
CASSEDPSGSYNEQFF
>TRBV7-3|NA|TRBJ1-1|NA
TGTGCCAGCAGCTTAAGTCCGGGGAACACTGAAGCTTTCTTT
CASSLSPGNTEAFF
>TRBV6-5|NA|TRBJ2-2|many
TGTGCCAGCAGTTACTCCGGCAGGGGATCCGGGGAGCTGTTTTTT
CASSYSGRGSGELFF
>TRBV20-1|NA|TRBJ2-1|many
TGCAGTGCTGTACACAATGAGCAGTTCTTC
CSAVHNEQFF
>TRBV10-3|TRBD2|TRBJ2-3|NA
TGTGCCGCGAGTAGCGGGAGCACAGATACGCAGTATTTT
CAASSGSTDTQYF
>TRBV15|TRBD2|TRBJ2-3|many
TGTGCCACCAGCAGAGGGCTAGCGGGGGGGCCCGCAGATACGCAGTATTTT
CATSRGLAGGPADTQYF
>TRBV20-1|NA|TRBJ2-2|many
TGCAGTGCCCCGAACAGGGAAGGGACCGGGGAGCTGTTTTTT
CSAPNREGTGELFF
>TRBV5-4|TRBD2|TRBJ2-2|many
TGTGCCAGCAGCGCTAGCGGGGCCGGGGAGCTGTTTTTT
CASSASGAGELFF
>TRBV20-1|NA|TRBJ2-1|NA
TGCAGTGCTCCCCAGGCGGGGGCCCAAAACTACAATGAGCAGTTCTTC
CSAPQAGAQNYNEQFF
>TRBV6-5|NA|TRBJ1-5|many
TGTGCCAGCAGTTCAGGGGAGGATCAGCCCCAGCATTTT
CASSSGEDQPQHF